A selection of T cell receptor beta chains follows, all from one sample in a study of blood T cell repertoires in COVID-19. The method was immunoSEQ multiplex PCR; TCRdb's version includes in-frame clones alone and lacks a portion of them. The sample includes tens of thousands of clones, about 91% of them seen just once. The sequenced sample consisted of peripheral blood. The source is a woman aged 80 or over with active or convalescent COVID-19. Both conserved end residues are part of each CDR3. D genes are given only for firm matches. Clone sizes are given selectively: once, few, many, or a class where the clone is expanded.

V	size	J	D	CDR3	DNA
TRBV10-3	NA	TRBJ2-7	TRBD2	CAIRGLAGVWEQYF	TGTGCCATCAGGGGACTAGCGGGAGTGTGGGAGCAGTACTTC
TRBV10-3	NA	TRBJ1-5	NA	CAISEGRESNQPQHF	TGTGCCATCAGTGAGGGTAGGGAGAGCAATCAGCCCCAGCATTTT
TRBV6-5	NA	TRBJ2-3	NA	CASRAHTGTDTQYF	TGTGCCAGCAGAGCCCATACAGGGACGGATACGCAGTATTTT
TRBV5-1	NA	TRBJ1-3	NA	CASSLEASGWGNTIYF	TGCGCCAGCAGCTTGGAGGCCAGCGGATGGGGAAACACCATATATTTT
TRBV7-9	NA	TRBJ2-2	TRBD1	CASSLRQGGTGELFF	TGTGCCAGCAGCTTGCGACAGGGGGGCACCGGGGAGCTGTTTTTT
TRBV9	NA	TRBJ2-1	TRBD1	CASNLQGQVINEQFF	TGTGCCAGCAATCTTCAGGGACAGGTCATAAATGAGCAGTTCTTC
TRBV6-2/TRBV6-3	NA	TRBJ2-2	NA	CASSSPGRNTGELFF	TGTGCCAGCAGTTCTCCGGGAAGGAACACCGGGGAGCTGTTTTTT
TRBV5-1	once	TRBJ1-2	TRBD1	CASSEGQDYGYTF	TGCGCCAGCAGCGAGGGACAGGACTATGGCTACACCTTC
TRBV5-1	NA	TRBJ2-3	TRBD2	CASSLTSGDSDTQYF	TGCGCCAGCAGCTTGACTAGCGGTGACTCAGATACGCAGTATTTT
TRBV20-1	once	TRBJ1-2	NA	CSADRDYTF	TGCAGTGCTGACCGGGACTACACCTTC
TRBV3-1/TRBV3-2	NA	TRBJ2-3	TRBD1	CASSQDRPPGQGVDLTDTQYF	TGTGCCAGCAGCCAAGACCGCCCTCCAGGACAGGGGGTAGACTTGACAGATACGCAGTATTTT
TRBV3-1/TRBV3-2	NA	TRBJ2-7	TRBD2	CASSQDVLAGVREQYF	TGTGCCAGCAGCCAAGATGTCCTAGCGGGAGTACGGGAGCAGTACTTC
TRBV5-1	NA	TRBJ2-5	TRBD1	CASSLIPGQGMAETQYF	TGCGCCAGCAGCTTGATTCCGGGACAGGGGATGGCAGAGACCCAGTACTTC
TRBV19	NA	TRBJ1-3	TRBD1	CASSFQGQGMTGNTIYF	TGTGCCAGTAGTTTCCAGGGACAGGGAATGACTGGAAACACCATATATTTT
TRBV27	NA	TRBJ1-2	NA	CASNKRGGAQNYGYTF	TGTGCCAGCAACAAGCGGGGGGGGGCCCAAAACTATGGCTACACCTTC
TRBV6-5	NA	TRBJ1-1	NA	CASRQTMNTEAFF	TGTGCCAGCAGACAGACCATGAACACTGAAGCTTTCTTT
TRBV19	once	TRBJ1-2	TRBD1	CASSTQGTVGYTF	TGTGCCAGTAGTACCCAGGGGACAGTTGGCTACACCTTC
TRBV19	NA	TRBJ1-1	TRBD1	CASSNPGGRTEAFF	TGTGCCAGTAGTAACCCAGGGGGAAGGACTGAAGCTTTCTTT
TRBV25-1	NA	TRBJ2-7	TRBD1	CASSDRVSSYEQYF	TGTGCCAGCTCGGACAGGGTGAGCTCCTACGAGCAGTACTTC
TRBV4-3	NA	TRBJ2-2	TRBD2	CASSQELAGGANTGELFF	TGCGCCAGCAGCCAAGAACTAGCGGGGGGCGCGAACACCGGGGAGCTGTTTTTT
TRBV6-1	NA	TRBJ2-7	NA	CASSEAGLLQGGPYEQYF	TGTGCCAGCAGTGAAGCGGGCCTCCTACAGGGAGGGCCCTACGAGCAGTACTTC
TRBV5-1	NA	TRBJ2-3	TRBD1	CASSRDRGTDTQYF	TGCGCCAGCAGCCGTGACAGGGGAACAGATACGCAGTATTTT
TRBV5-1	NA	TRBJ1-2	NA	CASSFSGDGLYGYTF	TGCGCCAGCAGCTTCTCAGGGGACGGTCTCTATGGCTACACCTTC
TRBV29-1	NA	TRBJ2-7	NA	CSFKLPVREQYF	TGCAGCTTTAAGTTACCTGTGAGGGAGCAGTACTTC
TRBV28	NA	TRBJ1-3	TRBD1	CASSLPDRGGNTIYF	TGTGCCAGCAGTTTGCCGGACAGGGGTGGAAACACCATATATTTT
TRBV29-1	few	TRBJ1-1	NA	CSVPGGKNTEAFF	TGCAGCGTTCCTGGAGGGAAGAACACTGAAGCTTTCTTT
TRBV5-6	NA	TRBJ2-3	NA	CASSLRGHFTDTQYF	TGTGCCAGCAGCTTGAGGGGACACTTCACAGATACGCAGTATTTT
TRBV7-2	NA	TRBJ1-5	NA	CASGGEGNRNQPQHF	TGTGCCTCTGGAGGTGAGGGCAATCGCAATCAGCCCCAGCATTTT
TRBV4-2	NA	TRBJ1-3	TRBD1	CASSQGGQGNTIYF	TGTGCCAGCAGCCAAGGGGGACAGGGAAACACCATATATTTT
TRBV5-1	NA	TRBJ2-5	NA	CASSSGTGQETQYF	TGCGCCAGCAGCTCAGGCACAGGGCAAGAGACCCAGTACTTC
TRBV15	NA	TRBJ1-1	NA	CAAGLKMNTEAFF	TGTGCCGCAGGCCTTAAGATGAACACTGAAGCTTTCTTT
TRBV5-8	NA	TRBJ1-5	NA	CASSFWVGDFQPQHF	TGTGCCAGCAGCTTTTGGGTAGGGGATTTTCAGCCCCAGCATTTT
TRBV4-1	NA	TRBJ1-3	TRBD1	CASSQEGQGSDAIYF	TGCGCCAGCAGCCAAGAGGGACAGGGGTCTGACGCCATATATTTT
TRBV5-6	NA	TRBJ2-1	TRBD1	CASSLGDRSSYNEQFF	TGTGCCAGCAGCTTGGGGGACAGGAGCTCCTACAATGAGCAGTTCTTC
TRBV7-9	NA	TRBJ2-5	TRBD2	CASSHGLAGVLETQYF	TGTGCCAGCAGCCACGGACTAGCGGGAGTGTTGGAGACCCAGTACTTC
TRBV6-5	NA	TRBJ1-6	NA	CASSRDYNSPLHF	TGTGCCAGCAGCAGGGATTATAATTCACCCCTCCACTTT
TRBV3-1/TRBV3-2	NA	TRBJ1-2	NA	CASSQGTITNYGYTF	TGTGCCAGCAGCCAAGGGACAATTACTAACTATGGCTACACCTTC
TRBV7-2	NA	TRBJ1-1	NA	CASRLIQGAEAFF	TGTGCCAGCAGACTTATACAGGGCGCTGAAGCTTTCTTT
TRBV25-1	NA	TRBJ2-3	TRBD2	CASSAIAGASTDTQYF	TGTGCCAGCAGTGCTATAGCGGGGGCGAGCACAGATACGCAGTATTTT
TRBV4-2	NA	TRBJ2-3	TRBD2	CASSIGLAGATDTQYF	TGTGCCAGCAGCATAGGACTAGCGGGAGCAACAGATACGCAGTATTTT
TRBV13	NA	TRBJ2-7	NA	CASSPSRGSYEQYF	TGTGCCAGCAGCCCGTCACGAGGGTCTTACGAGCAGTACTTC